These 11 T cell receptor beta chains were sequenced from one sample in a study of blood T cell repertoires in COVID-19. The assay was immunoSEQ multiplex PCR, and TCRdb's table has in-frame clones only and misses some. In the table there are roughly 150,000 clones, 77% of which are singletons. Sequencing used peripheral blood. The receptors stem from a man between 65 and 80 years old with acute or convalescent COVID-19.

The chain joins TRBV6-5 to TRBJ2-5, with 8 bases aligning to TRBD1. Looked up from germline, CDR1 is MNHEY and CDR2 is SVGAGI. The CDR3 spans 14 residues. Losses at the gene ends were 6 bases for V and 4 bases for J; bases not matched to a gene: 7. In DNA form, the CDR3 reads TGTGCCAGCAGCCTCGGACAGGGTAGAGAGACCCAGTACTTC. Encoded protein: CASSLGQGRETQYF.

The rearrangement links TRBV7-8 to TRBJ2-1; 9 bases align to TRBD2. Looked up from germline, CDR1 is SGHVS and CDR2 is FQNEAQ. CDR3 length: 15 residues. V shed 5 bases and J 4 bases; nucleotides not matched to a gene: 6. The CDR3 DNA reads as TGTGCCAGCAGCCCGGAGCGGGGGGCATACAATGAGCAGTTCTTC. Its protein product is CASSPERGAYNEQFF.

V and J are TRBV2 and TRBJ2-6; no reliable D call. V gave up 1 base and J gave up 14 bases, with 12 bases separating them. The CDR3 is 13 residues long. Germline lookup yields CDR1 SNHLY and CDR2 FYNNEI. This CDR3 is CASSEGANFILTF. The CDR3 coding sequence is TGTGCCAGCAGTGAAGGGGCTAACTTTATCCTGACTTTC.

The chain carries TRBV5-4 and TRBJ2-2; 8 bases are shared with TRBD2. The V gene end was trimmed by 6 bases and the J gene end by 0 bases; junction bases not matched to a gene: 10. The V gene's germline CDR1 is SGHNT and CDR2 YYREEE (reference sequence). CDR3 size: 17 residues. The CDR3 loop is CASTPGGRGTNTGELFF. The CDR3 region has the DNA TGTGCCAGCACACCGGGGGGGCGGGGGACGAACACCGGGGAGCTGTTTTTT.

The chain couples TRBV12-3 or TRBV12-4 to TRBJ2-3; 9 bases line up with TRBD1. The CDR3 consists of 13 residues. J gave up 1 base and V 10 bases, and 3 bases lay outside the gene matches. The CDR3 sequence is CATGDRGTDTQYF. The CDR3 nucleotides read TGTGCCACCGGGGACAGGGGCACAGATACGCAGTATTTT.

The V gene is TRBV19, the J gene TRBJ1-5, with D possibly being TRBD1 (5 bases). The germline CDR1 and CDR2 sequences are LNHDA and SQIVND (reference sequence). The CDR3 consists of 15 residues. The V and J ends lost 4 bases and 5 bases respectively, with 15 bases between them. The DNA for the CDR3 is TGTGCCAGTAGTACTACCGGGACTAGGGATCAGCCCCAGCATTTT. Protein: CASSTTGTRDQPQHF.

The table lists this clone with many counts. The V gene is TRBV27, the J gene TRBJ2-7; TRBD1 agrees at 8 bases. This CDR3 is built from 14 residues. Trimming removed 3 bases from V and 1 base from J; junction bases left unmatched: 2. Germline V CDR1 and CDR2: MNHEY, SMNVEV (reference sequence). The CDR3: CASSLGTGSYEQYF. The CDR3, as DNA: TGTGCCAGCAGTTTGGGGACAGGTTCCTACGAGCAGTACTTC.

This clone was found once. The rearrangement joins TRBV7-3 to TRBJ1-5, with TRBD1 as a possible D gene (6 bases). With 3 bases removed from V and 5 bases from J, the gap between germline ends came to 14 bases. The CDR3 loop spans 15 amino acids. Germline V gene data show CDR1 as SGHTA and CDR2 as FQGTGA. CDR3 bases: TGTGCCAGCAGCTTGGTGGGAGGGGGACATCAGCCCCAGCATTTT. Protein product: CASSLVGGGHQPQHF.

This chain joins TRBV5-4 and TRBJ1-1, with TRBD1 identical over 7 bases. This CDR3 comprises 14 residues. Germline CDR1 SGHNT, CDR2 YYREEE (reference sequence). V was pared by 4 bases and J by 8 bases, with 11 bases of the junction left unmatched. The CDR3 coding sequence is TGTGCCAGCAGCCCTTACAGGGGAAGTTTAGAAGCTTTCTTT. Its translation is CASSPYRGSLEAFF. Looking up the rest from reference TRBV5-4 and TRBJ1-1 gives the full variable domain: ETGVTQSPTHLIKTRGQQVTLRCSSQSGHNTVSWYQQALGQGPQFIFQYYREEENGRGNFPPRFSGLQFPNYSSELNVNALELDDSALYLCASSPYRGSLEAFFGQGTRLTVV.

The rearrangement joins TRBV27 to TRBJ2-1; 10 bases agree with TRBD2. Germline V gives CDR1 MNHEY, CDR2 SMNVEV (reference sequence). The V gene end was trimmed by 6 bases and the J gene end by 7 bases; junction bases not matched to a gene: 18. The CDR3 runs 18 residues. This chain's CDR3 is CASSPVPQLAGARNEQFF. The CDR3 nucleotides are TGTGCCAGCAGCCCCGTCCCCCAGCTAGCGGGAGCAAGGAATGAGCAGTTCTTC.

The V gene is TRBV9, the J gene TRBJ2-1; 7 bases fit TRBD2. CDR3 length: 17 amino acids. J was trimmed by 5 bases and V by 4 bases; bases with no gene match: 15. Germline CDR1 SGDLS, CDR2 YYNGEE. As DNA, the CDR3 is TGTGCCAGCAGCCCCACCCTACTCCAGCGGGAAAACAATGAGCAGTTCTTC. This sequence encodes CASSPTLLQRENNEQFF.